This T cell receptor (beta chain) was documented in a study of blood T cell repertoires in COVID-19. Study as a whole: The origin of the acute and convalescent COVID-19 samples was the United States, Italy and Spain.

CDR3 length equals 15 residues. Germline CDR1 reads MNHEY; CDR2 reads SMNVEV (reference sequence). The J segment lost 7 bases and the V segment lost 1 base, leaving 10 bases of the junction unmatched. TCRdb keeps only in-frame clones here, not all; method: immunoSEQ multiplex PCR. The sample carries some 300,000 clones, around 87% recorded once. The chain has TRBV27 and TRBJ2-7, with 7 nucleotides matching TRBD1. The sample taken for sequencing was peripheral blood. The sequence came from a man aged 18 to 29 with active or convalescent COVID-19. CDR3 in amino acids: CASSLFATGSKEQYF. In DNA form, the CDR3 reads TGTGCCAGCAGTTTATTCGCGACAGGGAGCAAGGAGCAGTACTTC.